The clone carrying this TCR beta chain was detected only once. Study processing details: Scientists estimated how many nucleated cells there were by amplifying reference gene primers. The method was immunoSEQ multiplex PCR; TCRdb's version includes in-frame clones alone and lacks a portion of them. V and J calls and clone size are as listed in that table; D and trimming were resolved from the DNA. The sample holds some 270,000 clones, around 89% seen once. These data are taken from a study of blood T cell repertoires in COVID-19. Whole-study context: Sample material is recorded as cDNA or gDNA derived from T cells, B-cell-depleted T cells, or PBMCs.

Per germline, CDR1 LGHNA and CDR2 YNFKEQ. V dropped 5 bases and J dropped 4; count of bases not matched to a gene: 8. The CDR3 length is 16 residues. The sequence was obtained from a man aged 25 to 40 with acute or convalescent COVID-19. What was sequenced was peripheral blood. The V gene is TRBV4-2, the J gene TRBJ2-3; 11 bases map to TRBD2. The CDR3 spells CASSRLGTSGSDTQYF. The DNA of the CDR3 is TGTGCCAGCAGCAGATTGGGGACTAGCGGTTCAGATACGCAGTATTTT.